Detailed here is one TCR beta chain. Its matching antigen is unknown. Assay: immunoSEQ multiplex PCR; the TCRdb copy retains only in-frame clones and omits some. The sample includes 400,000 to 500,000 clones, 89% of them seen just once. The data originate from a study of Ad26.COV2.S vaccination and SARS-CoV-2 variants. General study results and limits: Analyses of TCR breadth and depth may have underestimated total T cell responses.

Treatment reported: roughly 19 received Ad26.COV2.S at low or high dose, single or two shots; roughly five received placebo; per-sample allocation not given. After the first vaccine or placebo injection, samples were drawn on day 63. The sample came from a Boston adult aged 18-55 years. Spike of the Wuhan-strain SARS-CoV-2 was expressed by an Ad26 vector, which formed the vaccine. Germline-derived CDR1 and CDR2 are SGHDT and YYEEEE. J gave up 4 bases and V 3 bases, and 4 bases lay outside the gene matches. CDR3 length: 15 residues. This specimen was peripheral blood, taken in a trial of Ad26.COV2.S vaccine versus placebo. The chain recombines TRBV5-6 with TRBJ1-6, with 7 bases identical to TRBD1. The sequence was obtained from a person aged 18-65 years who received the Ad26.COV2.S COVID-19 vaccine or a placebo. CDR3 in DNA: TGTGCCAGCAGCTCGACAGGGAAATATAATTCACCCCTCCACTTT. Residues: CASSSTGKYNSPLHF.